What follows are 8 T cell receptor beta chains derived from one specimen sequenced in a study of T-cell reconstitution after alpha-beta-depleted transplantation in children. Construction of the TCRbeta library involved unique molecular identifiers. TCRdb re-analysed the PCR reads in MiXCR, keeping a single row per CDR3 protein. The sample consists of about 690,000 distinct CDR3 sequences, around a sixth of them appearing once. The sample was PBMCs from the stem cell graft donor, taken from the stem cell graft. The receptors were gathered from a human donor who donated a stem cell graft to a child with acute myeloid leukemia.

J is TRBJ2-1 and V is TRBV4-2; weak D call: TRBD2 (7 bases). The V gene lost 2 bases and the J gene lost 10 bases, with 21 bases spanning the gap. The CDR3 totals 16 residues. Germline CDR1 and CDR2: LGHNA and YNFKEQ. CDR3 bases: TGTGCCAGCAGCCAATATACGGGGGGCGCCTCAAGGGAGCAGTTCTTC. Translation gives CASSQYTGGASREQFF.

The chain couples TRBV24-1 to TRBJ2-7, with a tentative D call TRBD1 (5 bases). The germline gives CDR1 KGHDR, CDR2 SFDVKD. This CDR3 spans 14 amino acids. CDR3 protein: CASSEYRGRYEQYV. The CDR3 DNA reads TGTGCCAGCAGTGAATATAGGGGCCGCTACGAGCAGTACGTC.

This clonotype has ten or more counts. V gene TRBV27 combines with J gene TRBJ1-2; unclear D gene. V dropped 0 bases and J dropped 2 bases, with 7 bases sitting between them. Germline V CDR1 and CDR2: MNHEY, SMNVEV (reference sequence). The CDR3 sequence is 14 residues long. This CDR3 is CASSLSGQNYGYTF. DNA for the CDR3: TGTGCCAGCAGTTTATCCGGGCAGAACTATGGCTACACCTTC.

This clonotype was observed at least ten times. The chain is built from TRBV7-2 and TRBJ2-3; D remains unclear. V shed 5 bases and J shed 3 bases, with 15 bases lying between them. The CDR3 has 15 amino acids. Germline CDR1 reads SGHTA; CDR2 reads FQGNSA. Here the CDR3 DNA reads TGTGCCAGCAGCCGGAGCGAATTTAGGACAGATACGCAGTATTTT. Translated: CASSRSEFRTDTQYF.

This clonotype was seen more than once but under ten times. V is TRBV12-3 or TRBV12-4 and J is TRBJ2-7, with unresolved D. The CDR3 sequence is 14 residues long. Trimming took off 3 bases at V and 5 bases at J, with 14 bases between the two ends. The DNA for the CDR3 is TGTGCCAGCAGTTTCGGTCTACAGACACACGAGCAGTACGTC. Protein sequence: CASSFGLQTHEQYV.

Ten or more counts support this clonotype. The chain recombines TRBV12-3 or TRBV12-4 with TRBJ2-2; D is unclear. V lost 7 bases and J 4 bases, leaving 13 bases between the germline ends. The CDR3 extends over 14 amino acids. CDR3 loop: CASNEVIGTGELFF. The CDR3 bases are TGTGCCAGCAATGAGGTTATAGGCACCGGGGAGCTGTTTTTT.

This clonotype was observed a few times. As DNA, the CDR3 is TGCAGCTCCAGACTAGCAGGAGAGACCCAGTACTTC. Amino acids: CSSRLAGETQYF. The gene calls are TRBV29-1 and TRBJ2-5; TRBD2 matches 7 bases. The CDR3 runs 12 residues. The germline gives CDR1 SQVTM, CDR2 ANQGSEA. After removal of 8 bases from V and 4 bases from J, the junction contained 7 bases not matched to a gene.

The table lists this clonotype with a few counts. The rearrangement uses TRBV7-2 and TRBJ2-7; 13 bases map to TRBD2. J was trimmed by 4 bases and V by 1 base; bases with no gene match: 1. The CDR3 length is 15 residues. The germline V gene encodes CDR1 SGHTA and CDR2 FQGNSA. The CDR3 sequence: CASSLETSGGYEQYF. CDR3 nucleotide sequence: TGTGCCAGCAGCTTAGAGACTAGCGGGGGGTACGAGCAGTACTTC.